This is a list of T cell receptor beta chains from one sample in a study of identical twins. TCRdb passed the 5' RACE reads through MiXCR, listing each CDR3 protein once. Seen here are hundreds of thousands of distinct CDR3 sequences, about 20% observed once, and the top ten hold more than 0.4%. These same data were also listed under a study on yellow fever vaccine responses in identical twins.

The material sequenced was CD4+ T cells sorted from blood. The source of these receptors is a young woman in good health. Each CDR3 is given with its conserved first and last residue. The D gene is left open where the match is weak. Size values are once, few and many counts, or a class for expanded clones, and some rows have none.

v_call	cdr3_length	clone_size	d_call	j_call	cdr3_aa	cdr3_nt
TRBV20-1	14	few	NA	TRBJ2-3	CSATGTGATDTQYF	TGCAGTGCGACAGGGACGGGAGCGACAGATACGCAGTATTTT
TRBV27	11	few	NA	TRBJ1-2	CASSLRTAYTF	TGTGCCAGCAGTTTGCGGACAGCCTACACCTTC
TRBV24-1	15	once	NA	TRBJ2-6	CATSVGSSGANVLTF	TGTGCCACCAGTGTTGGGAGCTCTGGGGCCAACGTCCTGACTTTC
TRBV20-1	16	few	NA	TRBJ1-5	CSAREGAGVGNQPQHF	TGCAGTGCTAGGGAGGGTGCGGGGGTTGGCAATCAGCCCCAGCATTTT
TRBV3-1	14	NA	TRBD1	TRBJ1-2	CASSPGQGNNGYTF	TGTGCCAGCAGCCCGGGACAGGGCAATAATGGCTACACCTTC
TRBV12-3/TRBV12-4	16	NA	NA	TRBJ2-3	CASTPGGVQRTDTQYF	TGTGCCAGCACCCCTGGCGGGGTGCAAAGAACAGATACGCAGTATTTT
TRBV3-1	14	NA	NA	TRBJ2-5	CASSQDIPGETQYF	TGTGCCAGCAGCCAAGATATTCCCGGGGAGACCCAGTACTTC
TRBV20-1	13	few	TRBD2	TRBJ2-7	CSVAGTSSYEQYF	TGCAGCGTAGCGGGGACGTCCTCCTACGAGCAGTACTTC
TRBV7-9	13	NA	TRBD1	TRBJ1-2	CASSMGQGSYYTF	TGTGCCAGCAGCATGGGACAGGGAAGCTACTACACCTTC
TRBV2	14	NA	NA	TRBJ2-7	CASTPGPPVGEQYF	TGTGCCAGCACCCCGGGTCCCCCCGTAGGCGAGCAGTACTTC
TRBV6-6	11	NA	NA	TRBJ2-2	CASHRHGELFF	TGTGCCAGCCACCGGCACGGGGAGCTGTTTTTT
TRBV12-3/TRBV12-4	16	few	TRBD2	TRBJ2-5	CASSKSLAGTRETQYF	TGTGCCAGCAGTAAATCACTAGCGGGGACGCGAGAGACCCAGTACTTC
TRBV4-1	16	NA	NA	TRBJ2-3	CASSQVNLVETDTQYF	TGCGCCAGCAGCCAAGTCAATTTAGTAGAAACAGATACGCAGTATTTT
TRBV7-8	14	many	NA	TRBJ2-3	CASSPRDLTDTQYF	TGTGCCAGCAGTCCCCGGGACCTCACAGATACGCAGTATTTT
TRBV29-1	14	once	TRBD1	TRBJ2-3	CSVARTGGTDTQYF	TGCAGCGTGGCCAGGACAGGGGGTACAGATACGCAGTATTTT
TRBV24-1	13	few	NA	TRBJ1-5	CATSGEGDQPQHF	TGTGCCACCTCTGGTGAAGGGGATCAGCCCCAGCATTTT
TRBV12-3/TRBV12-4	14	NA	TRBD1	TRBJ1-1	CASGLSQGAPEAFF	TGTGCCAGCGGTCTCTCGCAGGGGGCCCCTGAAGCTTTCTTT
TRBV3-1	14	NA	NA	TRBJ2-3	CASSQVGRTDTQYF	TGTGCCAGCAGCCAAGTGGGTCGGACAGATACGCAGTATTTT
TRBV2	14	NA	NA	TRBJ1-1	CASSEGTRNTEAFF	TGTGCCAGCAGTGAAGGGACGCGGAACACTGAAGCTTTCTTT
TRBV20-1	13	NA	NA	TRBJ1-1	CSARTGTHGAAFF	TGCAGTGCTAGGACCGGGACACACGGGGCCGCTTTCTTT
TRBV12-3/TRBV12-4	15	NA	NA	TRBJ2-2	CASSFWAGATGELFF	TGTGCCAGCAGTTTTTGGGCTGGGGCCACCGGGGAGCTGTTTTTT
TRBV7-6	14	NA	NA	TRBJ2-1	CASTQGLGYNEQFF	TGTGCCAGCACCCAAGGGTTGGGGTACAATGAGCAGTTCTTC
TRBV7-2	12	NA	NA	TRBJ2-5	CASSLAGQTQYF	TGTGCCAGCAGCTTAGCGGGACAGACCCAGTACTTC
TRBV25-1	14	NA	NA	TRBJ2-3	CASSARKLPDTQYF	TGTGCCAGCAGTGCTAGAAAGCTACCAGATACGCAGTATTTT
TRBV6-1	15	NA	NA	TRBJ2-5	CASTPSWGVGETQYF	TGTGCCAGCACCCCAAGCTGGGGGGTTGGGGAGACCCAGTACTTC
TRBV11-1	15	NA	NA	TRBJ2-3	CASSLMDTNADTQYF	TGTGCCAGCAGCTTGATGGACACCAATGCGGATACGCAGTATTTT